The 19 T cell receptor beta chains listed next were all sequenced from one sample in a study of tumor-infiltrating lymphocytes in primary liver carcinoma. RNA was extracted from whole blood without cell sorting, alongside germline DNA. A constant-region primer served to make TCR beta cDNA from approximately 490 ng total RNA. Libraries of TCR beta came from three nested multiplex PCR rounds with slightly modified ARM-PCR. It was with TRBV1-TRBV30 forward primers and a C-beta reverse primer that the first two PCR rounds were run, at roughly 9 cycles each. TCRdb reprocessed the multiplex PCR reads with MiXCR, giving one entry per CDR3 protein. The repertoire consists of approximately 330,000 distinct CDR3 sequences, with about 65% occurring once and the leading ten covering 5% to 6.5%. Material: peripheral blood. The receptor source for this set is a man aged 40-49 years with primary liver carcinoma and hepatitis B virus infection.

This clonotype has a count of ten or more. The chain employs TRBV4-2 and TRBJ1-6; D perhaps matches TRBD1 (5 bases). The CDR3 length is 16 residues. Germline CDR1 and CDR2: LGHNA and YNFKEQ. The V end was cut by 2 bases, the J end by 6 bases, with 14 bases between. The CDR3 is CASSQFQGRGNSPLHF. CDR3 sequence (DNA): TGTGCCAGCAGCCAATTTCAGGGACGGGGTAATTCACCCCTCCACTTT.

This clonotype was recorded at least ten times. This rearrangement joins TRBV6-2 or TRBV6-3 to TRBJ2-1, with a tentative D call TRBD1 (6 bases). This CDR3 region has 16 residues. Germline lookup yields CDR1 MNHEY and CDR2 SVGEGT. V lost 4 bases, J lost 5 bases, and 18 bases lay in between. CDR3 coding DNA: TGTGCCAGCAGTTCCCGCGGACAGATTAATCACAATGAGCAGTTCTTC. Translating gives CASSSRGQINHNEQFF.

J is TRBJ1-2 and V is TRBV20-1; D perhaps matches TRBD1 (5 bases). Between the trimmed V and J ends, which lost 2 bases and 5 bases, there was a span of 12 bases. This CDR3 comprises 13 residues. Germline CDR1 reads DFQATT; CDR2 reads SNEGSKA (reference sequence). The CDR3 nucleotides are TGCAGTGCTAGAACGACAGCCGGTTATGGCTACACCTTC. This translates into CSARTTAGYGYTF.

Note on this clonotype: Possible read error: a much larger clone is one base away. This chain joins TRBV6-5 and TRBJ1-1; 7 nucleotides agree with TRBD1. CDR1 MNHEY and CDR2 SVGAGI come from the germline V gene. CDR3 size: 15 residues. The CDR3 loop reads CVSRPDREGGTEAFF. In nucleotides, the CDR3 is TGTGTCAGCAGGCCTGACAGGGAAGGGGGCACTGAAGCTTTCTTT.

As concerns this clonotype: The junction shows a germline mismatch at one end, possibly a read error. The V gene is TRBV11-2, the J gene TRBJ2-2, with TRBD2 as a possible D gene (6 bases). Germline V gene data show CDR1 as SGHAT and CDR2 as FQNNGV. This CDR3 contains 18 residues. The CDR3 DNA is TGTGCCAGCAGCGGCCAGGACATGGCGCGGGGAAACACCGGGGAGCTGTTTTTC. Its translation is CASSGQDMARGNTGELFF.

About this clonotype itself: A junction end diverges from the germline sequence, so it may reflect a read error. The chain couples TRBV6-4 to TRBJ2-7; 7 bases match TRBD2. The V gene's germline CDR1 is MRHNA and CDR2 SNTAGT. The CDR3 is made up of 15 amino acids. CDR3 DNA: TGTGACAGCAGTGATTTCCGGGAGGTCCATTTGGCGCAGTACTTC. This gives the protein CDSSDFREVHLAQYF.

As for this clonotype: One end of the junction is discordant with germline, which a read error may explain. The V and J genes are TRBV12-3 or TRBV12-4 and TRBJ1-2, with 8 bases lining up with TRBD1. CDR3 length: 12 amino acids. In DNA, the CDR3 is TGTGCCAGCGGCTTGACAGGGGCTGGCTACACGTTC. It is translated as CASGLTGAGYTF.

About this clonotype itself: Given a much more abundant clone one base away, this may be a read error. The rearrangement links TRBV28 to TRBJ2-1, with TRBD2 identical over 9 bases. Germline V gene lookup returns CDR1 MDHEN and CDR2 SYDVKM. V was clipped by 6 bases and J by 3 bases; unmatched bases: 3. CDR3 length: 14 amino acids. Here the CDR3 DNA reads TGTGCCAGCAGGGATAGCGGGAGCTACAATGAGCAGTTCTTC. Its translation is CASRDSGSYNEQFF.

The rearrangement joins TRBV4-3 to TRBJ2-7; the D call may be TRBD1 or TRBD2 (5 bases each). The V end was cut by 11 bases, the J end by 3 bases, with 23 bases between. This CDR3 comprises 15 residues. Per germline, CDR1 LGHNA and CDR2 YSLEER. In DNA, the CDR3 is TGCGCCGACAGCCAAGCGGATCGTGACGGCTACGAGCAGTACTTC. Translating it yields CADSQADRDGYEQYF.

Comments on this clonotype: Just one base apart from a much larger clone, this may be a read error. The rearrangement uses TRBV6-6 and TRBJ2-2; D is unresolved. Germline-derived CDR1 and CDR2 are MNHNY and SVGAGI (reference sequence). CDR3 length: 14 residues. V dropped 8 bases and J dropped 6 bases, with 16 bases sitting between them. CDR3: CASSHLGNPGELFF. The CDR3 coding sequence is TGTGCCAGCTCCCATTTGGGCAACCCCGGGGAGCTGTTTTTT.

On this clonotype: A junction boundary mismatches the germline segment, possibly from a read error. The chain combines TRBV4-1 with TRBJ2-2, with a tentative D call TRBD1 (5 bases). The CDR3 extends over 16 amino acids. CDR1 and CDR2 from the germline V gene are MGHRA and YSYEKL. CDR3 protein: CASNDLDMGLTVELYF. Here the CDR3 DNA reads TGCGCCAGCAACGATCTGGACATGGGGTTAACCGTGGAGCTGTATTTT.

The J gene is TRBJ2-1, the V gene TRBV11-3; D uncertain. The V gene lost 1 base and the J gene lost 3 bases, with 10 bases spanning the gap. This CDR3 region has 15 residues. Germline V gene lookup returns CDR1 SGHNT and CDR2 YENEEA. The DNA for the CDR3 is TGTGCCAGCAGCTTAGGACATCCCAACTACAATGAGCAGTTCTTC. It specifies CASSLGHPNYNEQFF.

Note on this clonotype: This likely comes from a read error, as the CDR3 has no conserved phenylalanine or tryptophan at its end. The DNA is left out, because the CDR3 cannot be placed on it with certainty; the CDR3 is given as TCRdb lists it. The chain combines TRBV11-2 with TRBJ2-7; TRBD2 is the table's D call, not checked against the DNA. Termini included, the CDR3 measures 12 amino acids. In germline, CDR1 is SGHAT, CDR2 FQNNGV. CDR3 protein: CAGSLLNFGLAL.

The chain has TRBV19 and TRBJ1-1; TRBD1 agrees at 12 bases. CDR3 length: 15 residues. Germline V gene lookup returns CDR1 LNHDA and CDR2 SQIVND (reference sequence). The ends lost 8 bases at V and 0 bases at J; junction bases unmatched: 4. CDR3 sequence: CASSGTGGMNTEAFF. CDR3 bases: TGTGCCAGTTCCGGGACAGGGGGCATGAACACTGAAGCTTTCTTT. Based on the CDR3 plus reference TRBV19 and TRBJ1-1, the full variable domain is DGGITQSPKYLFRKEGQNVTLSCEQNLNHDAMYWYRQDPGQGLRLIYYSQIVNDFQKGDIAEGYSVSREKKESFPLTVTSAQKNPTAFYLCASSGTGGMNTEAFFGQGTRLTVV.

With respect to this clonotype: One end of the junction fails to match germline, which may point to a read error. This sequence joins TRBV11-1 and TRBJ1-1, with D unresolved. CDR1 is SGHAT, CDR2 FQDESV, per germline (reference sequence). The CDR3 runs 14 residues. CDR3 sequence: CACSFQRGNTEAFF. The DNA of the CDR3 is TGTGCCTGCAGCTTTCAACGGGGAAACACTGAAGCTTTCTTT.

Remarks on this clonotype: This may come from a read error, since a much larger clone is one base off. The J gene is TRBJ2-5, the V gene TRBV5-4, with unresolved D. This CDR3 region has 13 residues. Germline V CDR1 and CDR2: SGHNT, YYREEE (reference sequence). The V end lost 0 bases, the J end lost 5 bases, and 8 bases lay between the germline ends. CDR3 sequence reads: CASSLGYVETQYF. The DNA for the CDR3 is TGTGCCAGCAGCTTGGGTTACGTGGAGACCCAGTACTTC.

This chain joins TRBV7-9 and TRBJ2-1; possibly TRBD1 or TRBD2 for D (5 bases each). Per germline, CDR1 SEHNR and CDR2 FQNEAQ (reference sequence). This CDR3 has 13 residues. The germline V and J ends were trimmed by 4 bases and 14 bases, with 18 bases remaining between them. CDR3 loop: CASSSLGGSVEFF. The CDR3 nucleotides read TGTGCCAGCAGCTCGCTTGGGGGAAGCGTGGAGTTCTTC.

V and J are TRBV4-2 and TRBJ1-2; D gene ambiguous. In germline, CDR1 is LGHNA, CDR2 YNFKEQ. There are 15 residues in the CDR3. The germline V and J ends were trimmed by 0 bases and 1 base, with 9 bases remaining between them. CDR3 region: CASSQEVRLNYGYTF. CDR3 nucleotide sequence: TGTGCCAGCAGCCAAGAAGTCCGTCTTAACTATGGCTACACCTTC.

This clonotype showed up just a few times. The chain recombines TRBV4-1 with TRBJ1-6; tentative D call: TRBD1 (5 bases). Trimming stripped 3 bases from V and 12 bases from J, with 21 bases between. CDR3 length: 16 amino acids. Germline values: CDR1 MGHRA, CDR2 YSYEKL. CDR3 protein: CASSQHPGLLGGPLHF. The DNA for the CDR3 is TGCGCCAGCAGCCAGCACCCGGGACTCCTGGGTGGACCCCTCCACTTT.